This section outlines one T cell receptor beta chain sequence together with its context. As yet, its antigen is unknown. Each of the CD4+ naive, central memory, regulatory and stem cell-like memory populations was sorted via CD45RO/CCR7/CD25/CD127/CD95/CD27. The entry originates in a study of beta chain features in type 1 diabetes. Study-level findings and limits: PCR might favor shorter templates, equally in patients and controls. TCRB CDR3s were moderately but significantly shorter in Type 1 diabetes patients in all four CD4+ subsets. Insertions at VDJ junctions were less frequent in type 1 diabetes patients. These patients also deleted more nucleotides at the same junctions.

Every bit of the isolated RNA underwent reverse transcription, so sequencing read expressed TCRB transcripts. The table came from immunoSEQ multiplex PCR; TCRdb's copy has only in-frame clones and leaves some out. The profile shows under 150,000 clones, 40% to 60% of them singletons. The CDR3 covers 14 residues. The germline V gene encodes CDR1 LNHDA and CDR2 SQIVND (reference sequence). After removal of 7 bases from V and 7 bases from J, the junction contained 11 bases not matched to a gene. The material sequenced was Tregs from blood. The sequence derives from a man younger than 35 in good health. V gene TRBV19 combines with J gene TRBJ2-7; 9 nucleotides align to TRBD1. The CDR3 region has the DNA TGTGCCAGTAAGGTAGACAGGGGGGCATCAGAGCAGTACTTC. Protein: CASKVDRGASEQYF. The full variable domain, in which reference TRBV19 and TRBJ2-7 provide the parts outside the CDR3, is DGGITQSPKYLFRKEGQNVTLSCEQNLNHDAMYWYRQDPGQGLRLIYYSQIVNDFQKGDIAEGYSVSREKKESFPLTVTSAQKNPTAFYLCASKVDRGASEQYFGPGTRLTVT.